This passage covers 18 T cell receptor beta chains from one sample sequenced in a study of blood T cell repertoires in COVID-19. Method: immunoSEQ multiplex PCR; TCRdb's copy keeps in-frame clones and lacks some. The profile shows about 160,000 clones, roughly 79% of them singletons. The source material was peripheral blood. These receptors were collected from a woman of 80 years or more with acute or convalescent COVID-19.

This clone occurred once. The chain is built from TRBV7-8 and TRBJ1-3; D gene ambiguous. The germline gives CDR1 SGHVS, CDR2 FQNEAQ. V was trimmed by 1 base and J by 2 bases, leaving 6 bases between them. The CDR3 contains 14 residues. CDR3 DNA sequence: TGTGCCAGCAGCTTAGGCCCAGCTGGAAACACCATATATTTT. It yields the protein CASSLGPAGNTIYF.

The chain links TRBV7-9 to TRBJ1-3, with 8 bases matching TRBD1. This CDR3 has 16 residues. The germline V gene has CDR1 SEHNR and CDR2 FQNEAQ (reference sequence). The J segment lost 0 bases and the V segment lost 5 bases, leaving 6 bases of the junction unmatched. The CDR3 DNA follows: TGTGCCAGCAGCCCCCGAACAGGGGGCTCTGGAAACACCATATATTTT. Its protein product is CASSPRTGGSGNTIYF.

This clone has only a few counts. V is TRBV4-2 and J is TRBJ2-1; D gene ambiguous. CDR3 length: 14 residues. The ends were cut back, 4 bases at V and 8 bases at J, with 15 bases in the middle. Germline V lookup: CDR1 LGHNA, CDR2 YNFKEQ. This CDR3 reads CASSPPRLPYEQFF. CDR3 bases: TGTGCCAGCAGCCCACCGAGGTTGCCATATGAGCAGTTCTTC.

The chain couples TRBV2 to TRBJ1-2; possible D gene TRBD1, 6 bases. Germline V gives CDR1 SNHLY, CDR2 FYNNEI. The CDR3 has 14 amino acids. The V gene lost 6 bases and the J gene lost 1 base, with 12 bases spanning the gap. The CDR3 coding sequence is TGTGCCAGCAGCCGGACAGCGATTAACTATGGCTACACCTTC. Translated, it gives CASSRTAINYGYTF.

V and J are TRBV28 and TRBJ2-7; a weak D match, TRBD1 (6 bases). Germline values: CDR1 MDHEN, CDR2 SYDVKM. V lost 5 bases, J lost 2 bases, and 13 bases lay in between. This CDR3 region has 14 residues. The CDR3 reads CASSPSRDTYEQYF. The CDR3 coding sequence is TGTGCCAGCAGTCCAAGTCGGGACACCTACGAGCAGTACTTC.

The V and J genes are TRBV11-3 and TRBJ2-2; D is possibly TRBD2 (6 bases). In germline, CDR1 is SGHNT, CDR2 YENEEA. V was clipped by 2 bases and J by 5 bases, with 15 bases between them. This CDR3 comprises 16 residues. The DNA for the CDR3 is TGTGCCAGCAGCTTATTTCGTCCGGAGGGGACCGGGGAGCTGTTTTTT. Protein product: CASSLFRPEGTGELFF.

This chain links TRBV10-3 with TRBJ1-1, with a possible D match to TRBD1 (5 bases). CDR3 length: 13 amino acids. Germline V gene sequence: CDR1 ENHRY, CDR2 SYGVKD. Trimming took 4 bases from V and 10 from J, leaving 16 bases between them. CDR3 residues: CAISVSGGEGAFF. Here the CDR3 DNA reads TGTGCCATCAGTGTAAGCGGGGGTGAAGGAGCTTTCTTT.

CDR3 loop: CASSESDRSTDTQYF. The CDR3 nucleotides are TGTGCCAGCAGTGAATCGGACAGGAGCACAGATACGCAGTATTTT. V is TRBV25-1 and J is TRBJ2-3; 7 bases agree with TRBD1. The CDR3 consists of 15 residues. Unmatched junction bases numbered 1, after V lost 1 base and J lost 0 bases. The V gene's germline CDR1 is MGHDK and CDR2 SYGVNS.

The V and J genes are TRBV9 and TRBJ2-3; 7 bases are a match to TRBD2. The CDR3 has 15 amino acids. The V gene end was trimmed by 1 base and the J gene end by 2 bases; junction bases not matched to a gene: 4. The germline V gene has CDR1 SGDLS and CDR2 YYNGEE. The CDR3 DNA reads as TGTGCCAGCAGCGTATATGCGGGGGACACAGATACGCAGTATTTT. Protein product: CASSVYAGDTDTQYF. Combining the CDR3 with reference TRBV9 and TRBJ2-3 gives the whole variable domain DSGVTQTPKHLITATGQRVTLRCSPRSGDLSVYWYQQSLDQGLQFLIQYYNGEERAKGNILERFSAQQFPDLHSELNLSSLELGDSALYFCASSVYAGDTDTQYFGPGTRLTVL.

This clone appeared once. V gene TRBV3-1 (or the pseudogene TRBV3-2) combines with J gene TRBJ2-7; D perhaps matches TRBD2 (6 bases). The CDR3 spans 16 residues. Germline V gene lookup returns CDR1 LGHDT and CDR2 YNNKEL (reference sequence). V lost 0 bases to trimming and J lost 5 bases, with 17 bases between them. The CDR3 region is CASSQDFLALKDEQYF. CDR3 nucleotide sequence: TGTGCCAGCAGCCAAGATTTTCTAGCGCTAAAGGACGAGCAGTACTTC.

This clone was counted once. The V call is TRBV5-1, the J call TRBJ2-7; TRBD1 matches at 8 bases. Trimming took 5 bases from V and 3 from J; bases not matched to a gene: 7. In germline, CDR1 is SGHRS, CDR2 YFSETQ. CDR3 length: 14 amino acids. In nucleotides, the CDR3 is TGCGCCAGCAGGTTGTCAGGGGGCGGCTACGAGCAGTACTTC. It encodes CASRLSGGGYEQYF.

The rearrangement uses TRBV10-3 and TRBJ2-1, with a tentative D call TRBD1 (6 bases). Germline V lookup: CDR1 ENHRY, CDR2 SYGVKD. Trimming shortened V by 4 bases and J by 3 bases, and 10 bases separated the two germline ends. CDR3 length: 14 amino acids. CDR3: CAISAGANYNEQFF. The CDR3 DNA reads TGTGCCATCAGTGCAGGGGCGAACTACAATGAGCAGTTCTTC.

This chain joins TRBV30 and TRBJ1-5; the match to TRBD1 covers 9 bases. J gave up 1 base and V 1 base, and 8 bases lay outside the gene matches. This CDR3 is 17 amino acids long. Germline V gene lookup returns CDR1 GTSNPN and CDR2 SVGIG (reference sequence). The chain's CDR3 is CAWSAHWGQGSNQPQHF. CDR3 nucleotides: TGTGCCTGGAGTGCACATTGGGGACAGGGAAGCAATCAGCCCCAGCATTTT.

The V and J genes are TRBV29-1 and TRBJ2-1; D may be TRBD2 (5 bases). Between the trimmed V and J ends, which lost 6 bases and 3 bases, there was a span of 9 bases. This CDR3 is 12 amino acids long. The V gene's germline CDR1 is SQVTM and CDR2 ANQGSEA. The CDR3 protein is CSVVAGYNEQFF. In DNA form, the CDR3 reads TGCAGCGTGGTGGCGGGCTACAATGAGCAGTTCTTC.

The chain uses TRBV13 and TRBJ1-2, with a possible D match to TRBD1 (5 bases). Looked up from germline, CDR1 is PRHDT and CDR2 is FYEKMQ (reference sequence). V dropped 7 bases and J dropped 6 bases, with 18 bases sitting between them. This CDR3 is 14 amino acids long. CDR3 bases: TGTGCCAGCAATATCCAGGGCCCGATCAATGGCTACACCTTC. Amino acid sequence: CASNIQGPINGYTF.

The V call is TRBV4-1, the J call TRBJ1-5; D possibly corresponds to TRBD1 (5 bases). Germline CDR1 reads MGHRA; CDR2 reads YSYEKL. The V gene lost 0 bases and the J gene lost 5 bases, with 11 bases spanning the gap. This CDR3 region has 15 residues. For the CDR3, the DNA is TGCGCCAGCAGCCAAGAGACCACAGGCTATCAGCCCCAGCATTTT. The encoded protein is CASSQETTGYQPQHF.

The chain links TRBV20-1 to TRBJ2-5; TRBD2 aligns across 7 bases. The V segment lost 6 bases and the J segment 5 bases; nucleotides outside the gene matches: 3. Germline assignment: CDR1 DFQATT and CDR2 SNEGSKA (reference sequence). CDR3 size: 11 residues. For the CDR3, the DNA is TGCAGTGCCGAGCGGGGTGAGACCCAGTACTTC. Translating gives CSAERGETQYF.

The CDR3 nucleotides read TGTGCCAGCAGCCGAGGGGGCGTGAACTATGGCTACACCTTC. It yields the protein CASSRGGVNYGYTF. The V gene is TRBV5-4, the J gene TRBJ1-2, with 7 positions matching TRBD1. The germline gives CDR1 SGHNT, CDR2 YYREEE (reference sequence). The junction had 5 bases not matched to a gene; V was cut back by 4 bases and J by 2 bases. The CDR3 length is 14 residues.